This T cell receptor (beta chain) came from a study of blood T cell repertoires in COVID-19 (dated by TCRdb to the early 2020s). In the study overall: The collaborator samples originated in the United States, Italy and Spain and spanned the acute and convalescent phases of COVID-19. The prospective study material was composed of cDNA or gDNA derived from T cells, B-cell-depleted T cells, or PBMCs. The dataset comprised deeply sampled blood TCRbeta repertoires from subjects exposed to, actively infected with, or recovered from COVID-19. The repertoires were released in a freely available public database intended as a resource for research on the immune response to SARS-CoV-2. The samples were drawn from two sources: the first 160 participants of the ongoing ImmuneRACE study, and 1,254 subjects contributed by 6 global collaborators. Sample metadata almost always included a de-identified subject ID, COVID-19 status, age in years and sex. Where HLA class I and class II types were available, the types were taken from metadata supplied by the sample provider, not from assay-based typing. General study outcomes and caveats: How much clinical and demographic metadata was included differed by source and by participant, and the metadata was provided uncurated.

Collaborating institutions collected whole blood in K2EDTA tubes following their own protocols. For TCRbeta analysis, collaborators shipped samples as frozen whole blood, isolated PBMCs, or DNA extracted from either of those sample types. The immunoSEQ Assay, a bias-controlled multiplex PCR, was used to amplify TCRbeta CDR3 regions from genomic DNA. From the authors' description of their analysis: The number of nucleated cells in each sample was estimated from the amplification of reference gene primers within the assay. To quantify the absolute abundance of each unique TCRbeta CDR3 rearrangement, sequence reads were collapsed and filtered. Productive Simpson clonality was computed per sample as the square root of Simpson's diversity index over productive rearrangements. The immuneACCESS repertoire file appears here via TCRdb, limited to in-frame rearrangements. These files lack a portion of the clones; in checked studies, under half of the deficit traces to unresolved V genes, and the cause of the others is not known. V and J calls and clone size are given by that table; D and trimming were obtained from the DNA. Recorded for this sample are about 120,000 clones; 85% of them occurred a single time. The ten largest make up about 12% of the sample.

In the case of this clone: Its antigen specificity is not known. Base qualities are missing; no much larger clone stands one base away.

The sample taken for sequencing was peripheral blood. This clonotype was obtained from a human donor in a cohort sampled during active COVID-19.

The CDR3 loop reads CASSEVQGRGACEAFF. The DNA sequence follows: TGTGCCAGCAGTGAAGTACAGGGGCGCGGAGCCTGTGAAGCTTTCTTT. Recombination connected TRBV6-1 to TRBJ1-1; 7 central bases correspond to TRBD1. The CDR3 holds 16 amino acids from the cysteine to the phenylalanine. Of all the DNA, just the CDR3 is kept, 48 bases in frame from base 1. Relative to germline, V is missing 1 base and J is missing 7 bases, with 12 bases of the junction outside any gene match. CDR1 MNHNS and CDR2 SASEGT are derived from the germline V gene.